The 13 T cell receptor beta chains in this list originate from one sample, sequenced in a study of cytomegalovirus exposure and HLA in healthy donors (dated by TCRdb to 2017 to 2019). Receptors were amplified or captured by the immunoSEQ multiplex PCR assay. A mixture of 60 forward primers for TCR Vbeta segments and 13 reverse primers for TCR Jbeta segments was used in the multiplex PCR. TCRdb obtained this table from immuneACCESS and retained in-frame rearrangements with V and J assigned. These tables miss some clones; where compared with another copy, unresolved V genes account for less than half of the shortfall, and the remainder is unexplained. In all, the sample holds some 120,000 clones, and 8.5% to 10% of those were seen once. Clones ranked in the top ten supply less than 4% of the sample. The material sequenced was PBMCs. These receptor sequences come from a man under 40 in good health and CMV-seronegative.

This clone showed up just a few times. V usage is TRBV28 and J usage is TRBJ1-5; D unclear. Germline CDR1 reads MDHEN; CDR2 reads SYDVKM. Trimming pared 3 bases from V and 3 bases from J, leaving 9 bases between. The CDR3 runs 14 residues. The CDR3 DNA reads TGTGCCAGCAGTTTCTTGTTGTTCAATCAGCCCCAGCATTTT. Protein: CASSFLLFNQPQHF.

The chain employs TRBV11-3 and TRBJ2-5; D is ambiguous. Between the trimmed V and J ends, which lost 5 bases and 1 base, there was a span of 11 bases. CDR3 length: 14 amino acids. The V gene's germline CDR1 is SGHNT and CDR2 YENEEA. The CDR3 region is CASSRRSGQETQYF. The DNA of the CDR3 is TGTGCCAGCAGCCGTCGATCGGGCCAAGAGACCCAGTACTTC.

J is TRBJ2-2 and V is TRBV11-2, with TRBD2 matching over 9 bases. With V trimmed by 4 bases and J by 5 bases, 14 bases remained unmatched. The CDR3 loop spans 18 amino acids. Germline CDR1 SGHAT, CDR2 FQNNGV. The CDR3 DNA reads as TGTGCCAGCAGCTCCATTATAGGAGCGGGAGGTGGGACCGGGGAGCTGTTTTTT. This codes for CASSSIIGAGGGTGELFF. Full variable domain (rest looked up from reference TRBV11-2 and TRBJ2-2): EAGVAQSPRYKIIEKRQSVAFWCNPISGHATLYWYQQILGQGPKLLIQFQNNGVVDDSQLPKDRFSAERLKGVDSTLKIQPAKLEDSAVYLCASSSIIGAGGGTGELFFGEGSRLTVL.

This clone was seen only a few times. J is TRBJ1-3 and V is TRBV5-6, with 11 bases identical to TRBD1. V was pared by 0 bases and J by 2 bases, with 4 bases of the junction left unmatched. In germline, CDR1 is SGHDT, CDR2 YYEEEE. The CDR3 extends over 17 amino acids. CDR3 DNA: TGTGCCAGCAGCTTGGCCGGACAGGGGGCTACTGGAAACACCATATATTTT. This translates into CASSLAGQGATGNTIYF.

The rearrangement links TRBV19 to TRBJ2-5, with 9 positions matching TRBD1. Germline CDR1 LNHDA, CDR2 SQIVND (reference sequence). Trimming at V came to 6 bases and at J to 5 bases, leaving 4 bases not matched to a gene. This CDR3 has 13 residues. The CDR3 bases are TGTGCCAGTAGCCCGGACAGGGGTGAGACCCAGTACTTC. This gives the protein CASSPDRGETQYF.

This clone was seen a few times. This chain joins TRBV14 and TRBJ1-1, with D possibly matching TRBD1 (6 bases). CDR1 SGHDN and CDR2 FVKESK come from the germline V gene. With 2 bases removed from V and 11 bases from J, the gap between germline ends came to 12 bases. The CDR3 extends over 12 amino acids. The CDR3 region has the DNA TGTGCCAGCAGCCAAATACAGGGTCGCGCTTTCTTT. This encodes CASSQIQGRAFF. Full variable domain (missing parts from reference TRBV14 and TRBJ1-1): EAGVTQFPSHSVIEKGQTVTLRCDPISGHDNLYWYRRVMGKEIKFLLHFVKESKQDESGMPNNRFLAERTGGTYSTLKVQPAELEDSGVYFCASSQIQGRAFFGQGTRLTVV.

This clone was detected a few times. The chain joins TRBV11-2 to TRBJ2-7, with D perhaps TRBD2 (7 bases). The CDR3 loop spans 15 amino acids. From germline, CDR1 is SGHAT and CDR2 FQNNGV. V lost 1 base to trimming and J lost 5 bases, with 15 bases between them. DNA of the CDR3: TGTGCCAGCAGCTTAGCTGGCGGGGGCCCCCACGAGCAGTACTTC. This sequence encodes CASSLAGGGPHEQYF.

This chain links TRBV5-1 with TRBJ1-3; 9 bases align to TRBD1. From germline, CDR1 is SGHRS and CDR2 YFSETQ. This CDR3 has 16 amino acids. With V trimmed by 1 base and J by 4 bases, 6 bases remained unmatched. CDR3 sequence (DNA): TGCGCCAGCAGCTTGTTCGGGACAGGGAGCGGAAACACCATATATTTT. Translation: CASSLFGTGSGNTIYF.

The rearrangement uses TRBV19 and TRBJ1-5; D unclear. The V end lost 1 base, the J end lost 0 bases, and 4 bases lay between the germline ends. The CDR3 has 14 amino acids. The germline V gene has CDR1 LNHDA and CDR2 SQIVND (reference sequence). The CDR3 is CASSIVASNQPQHF. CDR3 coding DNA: TGTGCCAGTAGTATAGTAGCTAGCAATCAGCCCCAGCATTTT.

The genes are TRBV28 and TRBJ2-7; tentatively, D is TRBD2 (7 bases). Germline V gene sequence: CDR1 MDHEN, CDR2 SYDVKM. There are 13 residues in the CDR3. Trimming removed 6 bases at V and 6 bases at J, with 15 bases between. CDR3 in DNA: TGTGCCAGCAGGCCCGGGGGGCCGTTCGAGCAGTACTTC. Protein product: CASRPGGPFEQYF.

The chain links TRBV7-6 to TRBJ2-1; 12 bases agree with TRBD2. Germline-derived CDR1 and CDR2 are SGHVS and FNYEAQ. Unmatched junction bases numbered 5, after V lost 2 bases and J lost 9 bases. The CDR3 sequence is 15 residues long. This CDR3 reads CASSLLSSGRGEQFF. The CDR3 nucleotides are TGTGCCAGCAGCTTACTTTCTAGCGGGAGGGGTGAGCAGTTCTTC.

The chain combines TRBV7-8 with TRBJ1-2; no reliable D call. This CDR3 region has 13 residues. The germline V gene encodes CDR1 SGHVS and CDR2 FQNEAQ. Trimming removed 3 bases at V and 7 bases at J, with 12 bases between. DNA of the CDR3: TGTGCCAGCAGCTTTGGAGGCGGTGGTGGCTACACCTTC. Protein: CASSFGGGGGYTF.

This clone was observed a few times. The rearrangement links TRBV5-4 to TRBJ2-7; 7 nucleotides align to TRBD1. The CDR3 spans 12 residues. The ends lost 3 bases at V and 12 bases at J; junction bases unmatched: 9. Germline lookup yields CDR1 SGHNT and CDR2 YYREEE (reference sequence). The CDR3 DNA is TGTGCCAGCAGCTGGGACAGCTCGTCCCCGTACTTC. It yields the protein CASSWDSSSPYF. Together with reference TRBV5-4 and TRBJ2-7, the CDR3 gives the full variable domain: ETGVTQSPTHLIKTRGQQVTLRCSSQSGHNTVSWYQQALGQGPQFIFQYYREEENGRGNFPPRFSGLQFPNYSSELNVNALELDDSALYLCASSWDSSSPYFGPGTRLTVT.